This paragraph reports one T cell receptor (beta chain). The V gene's germline CDR1 is GTSNPN and CDR2 SVGIG (reference sequence). The CDR3 is 15 amino acids. The V gene lost 3 bases and the J gene lost 5 bases, with 19 bases spanning the gap. The source of the sample is a study of blood T cell repertoires in COVID-19. Looking at the study overall: Spain, Italy and the United States supplied samples that represented acute and convalescent COVID-19. Nucleic acid was either cDNA or gDNA, and it came from T cells, B-cell-depleted T cells, or PBMCs.

Original processing notes: Estimation of nucleated cell counts was performed using reference gene primer amplification. This table comes from immunoSEQ multiplex PCR, and its TCRdb copy is limited to in-frame clones, with some not included. That table furnishes V, J and clone size, whereas the DNA furnished D and trimming. This repertoire shows about 210,000 clones, just over 90% found once; its top ten account for more than 0.95%. The source of this sequence is a man between 25 and 39 years old with acute or convalescent COVID-19. The sequenced sample was peripheral blood. The rearrangement links TRBV30 to TRBJ1-1; D perhaps matches TRBD1 (6 bases). The CDR3 here is CAWRGLSGDRTEAFF. As DNA, the CDR3 is TGTGCCTGGAGGGGGCTTTCAGGGGATAGGACTGAAGCTTTCTTT.